Shown below are 21 T cell receptor beta chains from a single sample sequenced in a study of cytomegalovirus exposure and HLA in healthy donors. The PCR used 60 Vbeta and 13 Jbeta primers. Generated by immunoSEQ multiplex PCR, the TCRdb table keeps only in-frame clones and is missing some. The repertoire holds about 160,000 clones, with approximately 79% as singletons. Material: PBMCs. The receptors derive from a woman in her forties or fifties in good health and CMV-seropositive.

In this sample, this clone turned up a few times. This rearrangement joins TRBV10-3 to TRBJ2-2, with 7 nucleotides matching TRBD2. Per the germline V gene, CDR1 is ENHRY and CDR2 is SYGVKD. Germline trimming cut 5 bases from V and 5 bases from J; bases unmatched to any gene: 11. The CDR3 has 16 residues. The CDR3 nucleotides read TGTGCCATCAGTAATAGCGGGTCACCGGGGACCGGGGAGCTGTTTTTT. It translates to CAISNSGSPGTGELFF.

This clone has a handful of counts. The chain is built from TRBV18 and TRBJ1-2; no clear D. V dropped 3 bases and J dropped 5 bases, with 19 bases sitting between them. The CDR3 contains 16 residues. The germline V gene has CDR1 KGHSH and CDR2 LQKENI. The CDR3 is CASSPSALDTVYGYTF. CDR3 sequence (DNA): TGTGCCAGCTCACCCTCGGCCCTCGATACAGTATATGGCTACACCTTC.

The J gene is TRBJ2-7, the V gene TRBV10-1; 8 positions match TRBD1. Trimming cost V 2 bases and J 2 bases; bases outside gene matches: 2. This CDR3 is 14 amino acids long. Looked up from germline, CDR1 is WNHNN and CDR2 is SYGVQD (reference sequence). The CDR3 DNA sequence: TGCGCCAGCAGTGAGGGGGACAGGCCCTACGAGCAGTACTTC. Amino acids: CASSEGDRPYEQYF.

This chain joins TRBV30 and TRBJ1-5; a possible D gene is TRBD1 (5 bases). Between the trimmed V and J ends, which lost 1 base and 7 bases, there was a span of 8 bases. CDR1 is GTSNPN and CDR2 is SVGIG in the germline V gene (reference sequence). The CDR3 totals 12 residues. This chain's CDR3 is CAWSEGMQPQHF. DNA for the CDR3: TGTGCCTGGAGTGAGGGGATGCAGCCCCAGCATTTT.

The V and J genes are TRBV6-6 and TRBJ1-3; the D is unclear. This CDR3 has 15 residues. Trimming pared 5 bases from V and 1 base from J, leaving 12 bases between. Germline-derived CDR1 and CDR2 are MNHNY and SVGAGI (reference sequence). CDR3 coding DNA: TGTGCCAGCAGTGTTACAGATCAATCTGGAAACACCATATATTTT. Residues: CASSVTDQSGNTIYF.

The chain employs TRBV28 and TRBJ1-2; D unresolved. The germline V gene has CDR1 MDHEN and CDR2 SYDVKM. CDR3 size: 14 residues. V gave up 2 bases and J gave up 0 bases, with 7 bases separating them. The CDR3 coding sequence is TGTGCCAGCAGTTTAATACAAACTAACTATGGCTACACCTTC. Protein sequence: CASSLIQTNYGYTF.

The rearrangement links TRBV7-9 to TRBJ2-7; weak D call: TRBD2 (5 bases). The CDR3 sequence is 13 residues long. Looked up from germline, CDR1 is SEHNR and CDR2 is FQNEAQ (reference sequence). Trimming removed 2 bases at V and 6 bases at J, with 11 bases between. CDR3 nucleotide sequence: TGTGCCAGCAGCTTATTCTTCGGGGTCGAGCAGTACTTC. Translating it yields CASSLFFGVEQYF.

Within the sample, this clone is medium-sized. The chain combines TRBV10-3 with TRBJ1-1, with 7 nucleotides matching TRBD1. The CDR3 sequence is 17 residues long. Germline V gene sequence: CDR1 ENHRY, CDR2 SYGVKD. Trimming at V came to 3 bases and at J to 3 bases, leaving 13 bases not matched to a gene. DNA of the CDR3: TGTGCCATCAGTGATCCAGGTGGAAGGACAGGCTACACTGAAGCTTTCTTT. Amino acids: CAISDPGGRTGYTEAFF.

This chain uses TRBV6-1 with TRBJ1-1; D is uncertain. The germline CDR1 and CDR2 sequences are MNHNS and SASEGT. The CDR3 length is 11 residues. V was shortened by 7 bases and J by 10 bases, with 13 bases between the two germline ends. In nucleotides, the CDR3 is TGTGCCAGCACCCTGGTCCCTAGAGCTTTCTTT. Protein: CASTLVPRAFF.

This clone was observed once. The chain has TRBV27 and TRBJ1-1, with 7 bases identical to TRBD1. The V and J ends lost 10 bases and 0 bases, in that order; junction bases with no gene match: 5. The CDR3 is 13 residues long. The germline V gene encodes CDR1 MNHEY and CDR2 SMNVEV (reference sequence). Here the CDR3 DNA reads TGTGCCATCCGACAGGGTGTGAACACTGAAGCTTTCTTT. It translates to CAIRQGVNTEAFF.

The J gene is TRBJ2-1, the V gene TRBV19; the D gene is possibly TRBD2 (6 bases). Trimming stripped 2 bases from V and 5 bases from J, with 13 bases between. The length of the CDR3 is 15 residues. Germline-derived CDR1 and CDR2 are LNHDA and SQIVND (reference sequence). The CDR3 nucleotides read TGTGCCAGTAGTATAAACGGACTAACTGACAATGAGCAGTTCTTC. Residues: CASSINGLTDNEQFF.

The V and J genes are TRBV6-1 and TRBJ2-1; D is unresolved. Trimming stripped 4 bases from V and 0 bases from J, with 10 bases between. Germline CDR1 and CDR2: MNHNS and SASEGT. This CDR3 is 15 amino acids long. The CDR3 spells CASSGGVGSYNEQFF. CDR3 nucleotides: TGTGCCAGCAGTGGAGGAGTGGGCTCCTACAATGAGCAGTTCTTC.

Points on this clone: One end of the junction does not line up with germline, which may come from a read error. J is TRBJ2-5 and V is TRBV19; 7 nucleotides match TRBD1. This CDR3 contains 16 residues. CDR1 and CDR2 from the germline V gene are LNHDA and SQIVND (reference sequence). The CDR3 region has the DNA TGTGCCAGTAGTCTAGACGGGACAGAGTACCAAGAGACCCAGTACTTC. Its translation: CASSLDGTEYQETQYF.

The chain links TRBV7-9 to TRBJ1-1; 7 bases line up with TRBD1. Germline CDR1 reads SEHNR; CDR2 reads FQNEAQ (reference sequence). The V and J ends lost 5 bases and 4 bases, in that order; junction bases with no gene match: 4. The length of the CDR3 is 13 residues. This chain's CDR3 is CASSPTGSTEAFF. The CDR3 region has the DNA TGTGCCAGCAGCCCGACAGGGAGCACTGAAGCTTTCTTT.

The chain employs TRBV6-6 and TRBJ1-2; D gene uncertain. This CDR3 comprises 12 residues. V was pared by 5 bases and J by 5 bases, with 9 bases between. In germline, CDR1 is MNHNY, CDR2 SVGAGI (reference sequence). The CDR3 loop is CASSSGPYGYTF. CDR3 sequence (DNA): TGTGCCAGCAGTAGCGGTCCGTATGGCTACACCTTC.

The chain joins TRBV28 to TRBJ1-1; TRBD1 matches at 7 bases. V was pared by 5 bases and J by 6 bases, with 18 bases of the junction left unmatched. The CDR3 sequence is 17 residues long. The V gene's germline CDR1 is MDHEN and CDR2 SYDVKM. CDR3 coding DNA: TGTGCCAGCAGTCCGGGACAGAGGAACGTTGGAGTCTCTGAAGCTTTCTTT. It yields the protein CASSPGQRNVGVSEAFF.

The gene calls are TRBV2 and TRBJ1-5; 7 positions agree with TRBD1. The CDR3 has 15 residues. Trimming removed 4 bases from V and 7 bases from J; junction bases left unmatched: 10. In germline, CDR1 is SNHLY, CDR2 FYNNEI. DNA of the CDR3: TGTGCCAGCAGTGTGGGAGGACAGGTAGGCCAGCCCCAGCATTTT. Protein sequence: CASSVGGQVGQPQHF.

This chain joins TRBV28 and TRBJ1-2; D remains unclear. Per germline, CDR1 MDHEN and CDR2 SYDVKM. This CDR3 is built from 14 residues. Trimming left V 2 bases short and J 8 bases short, with 15 bases between. DNA for the CDR3: TGTGCCAGCAGTTTAGTCCCGAGGATCTGGGGCTACACCTTC. Translated, it gives CASSLVPRIWGYTF.

This sequence joins TRBV21-1 and TRBJ2-7; the listed D gene, TRBD2, was not tested against the DNA. TRBV21-1 constitutes a pseudogene. The CDR3 runs 16 residues. CDR3 in amino acids: CASSKTGLAGSYGQYF. CDR3 bases: TGTGCCAGCAGCAAAACCGGTCTAGCGGGATCCTACGGGCAGTACTTC.

This clone was detected only a few times. This chain uses TRBV27 with TRBJ2-1; D remains unclear. Trimming pared 1 base from V and 0 bases from J, leaving 4 bases between. Germline CDR1 is MNHEY and CDR2 is SMNVEV (reference sequence). This CDR3 comprises 14 residues. The CDR3 loop reads CASSLLASYNEQFF. The CDR3 nucleotides are TGTGCCAGCAGTTTATTAGCCTCCTACAATGAGCAGTTCTTC.

The J gene is TRBJ1-2, the V gene TRBV30; TRBD1 matches at 7 bases. The trim removed 4 bases at V and 4 bases at J, leaving 9 bases unmatched. The CDR3 spans 14 residues. The V gene's germline CDR1 is GTSNPN and CDR2 SVGIG (reference sequence). The CDR3 nucleotides are TGTGCCTGGACCCCTGACAGGGCGGGCTATGGCTACACCTTC. Translating gives CAWTPDRAGYGYTF.